This passage covers 3 T cell receptor beta chains from one sample sequenced in a study of blood T cell repertoires in COVID-19. The method was immunoSEQ multiplex PCR; TCRdb's version includes in-frame clones alone and lacks a portion of them. The repertoire holds hundreds of thousands of clones, with roughly 86% as singletons. Input material: peripheral blood. The receptors shown here come from a woman aged 25 to 39 with COVID-19, enrolled during active disease.

This clone was detected only once. V and J are TRBV3-1 (or the pseudogene TRBV3-2) and TRBJ2-7; TRBD2 aligns across 11 bases. Germline V lookup: CDR1 LGHDT, CDR2 YNNKEL (reference sequence). With 1 base clipped from V and 0 bases from J, the junction kept 2 bases outside the gene matches. CDR3 length: 16 amino acids. The CDR3 loop is CASSQGGLAVSYEQYF. The CDR3, as DNA: TGTGCCAGCAGCCAAGGGGGACTAGCGGTCTCCTACGAGCAGTACTTC.

This clone was detected once. V usage is TRBV6-4 and J usage is TRBJ1-1; D is uncertain. V lost 3 bases and J lost 1, with 6 bases in between. The CDR3 runs 13 residues. Germline-derived CDR1 and CDR2 are MRHNA and SNTAGT. The CDR3 DNA is TGTGCCAGCAGTGAGTCGGGGAACACTGAAGCTTTCTTT. Translating gives CASSESGNTEAFF.

This chain links TRBV2 with TRBJ1-1, with D possibly being TRBD1 (5 bases). Germline V gene lookup returns CDR1 SNHLY and CDR2 FYNNEI. This CDR3 has 15 residues. V gave up 3 bases and J gave up 0 bases, with 11 bases separating them. CDR3 sequence reads: CASSDWTLMNTEAFF. The CDR3 nucleotides are TGTGCCAGCAGTGATTGGACACTCATGAACACTGAAGCTTTCTTT.